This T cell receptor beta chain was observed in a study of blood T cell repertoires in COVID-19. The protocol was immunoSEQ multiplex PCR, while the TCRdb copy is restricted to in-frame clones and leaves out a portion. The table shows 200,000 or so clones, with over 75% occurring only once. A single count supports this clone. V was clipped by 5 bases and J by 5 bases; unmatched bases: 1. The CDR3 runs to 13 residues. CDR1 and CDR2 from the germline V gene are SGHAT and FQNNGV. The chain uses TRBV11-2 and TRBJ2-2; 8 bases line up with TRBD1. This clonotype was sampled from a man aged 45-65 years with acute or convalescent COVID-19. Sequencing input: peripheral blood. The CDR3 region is CASSRTGTGELFF. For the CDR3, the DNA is TGTGCCAGCAGCAGGACAGGGACCGGGGAGCTGTTTTTT. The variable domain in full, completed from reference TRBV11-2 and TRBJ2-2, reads EAGVAQSPRYKIIEKRQSVAFWCNPISGHATLYWYQQILGQGPKLLIQFQNNGVVDDSQLPKDRFSAERLKGVDSTLKIQPAKLEDSAVYLCASSRTGTGELFFGEGSRLTVL.